The 7 T cell receptor beta chains below come from one sample, sequenced in a study of blood T cell repertoires in COVID-19. Data came from immunoSEQ multiplex PCR; TCRdb stores just in-frame clones and leaves some out. The sample holds about 210,000 clones, 80% to 90% seen once. The sample consisted of peripheral blood. These receptors all come from a man in his fifties with active or convalescent COVID-19.

V and J are TRBV2 and TRBJ2-3, with TRBD2 matching over 11 bases. J lost 6 bases, V lost 6 bases, and 5 bases had no gene match. Germline loops: CDR1 SNHLY, CDR2 FYNNEI. This CDR3 is built from 14 residues. The CDR3 DNA reads as TGTGCCAGCAGATCCGGGACTAGCGGTGATACGCAGTATTTT. This translates into CASRSGTSGDTQYF.

This rearrangement joins TRBV7-9 to TRBJ1-2; D may be TRBD1 (6 bases). The germline V gene encodes CDR1 SEHNR and CDR2 FQNEAQ (reference sequence). V lost 4 bases, J lost 4 bases, and 19 bases lay in between. The CDR3 sequence is 16 residues long. CDR3 protein: CASSSSTGSLGYGYTF. Here the CDR3 DNA reads TGTGCCAGCAGCTCCTCAACAGGGAGTTTGGGCTATGGCTACACCTTC.

V and J are TRBV5-1 and TRBJ2-1; 9 bases match TRBD1. Germline CDR1 reads SGHRS; CDR2 reads YFSETQ. J lost 6 bases, V lost 3 bases, and 16 bases had no gene match. This CDR3 region has 18 residues. CDR3 loop: CASSSTPPGTGKSNEQFF. The CDR3 DNA reads as TGCGCCAGCAGCTCGACCCCCCCCGGGACAGGGAAATCCAATGAGCAGTTCTTC. Variable domain in full (rest from reference TRBV5-1 and TRBJ2-1): KAGVTQTPRYLIKTRGQQVTLSCSPISGHRSVSWYQQTPGQGLQFLFEYFSETQRNKGNFPGRFSGRQFSNSRSEMNVSTLELGDSALYLCASSSTPPGTGKSNEQFFGPGTRLTVL.

The chain links TRBV5-1 to TRBJ1-1; 7 bases map to TRBD1. CDR1 and CDR2 from the germline V gene are SGHRS and YFSETQ. J lost 1 base, V lost 3 bases, and 6 bases had no gene match. The CDR3 is 15 amino acids. CDR3 sequence (DNA): TGCGCCAGCAGCTCGCAGGGGGTGAGGAACACTGAAGCTTTCTTT. This encodes CASSSQGVRNTEAFF.

This chain uses TRBV4-3 with TRBJ2-3, with a tentative D call TRBD2 (6 bases). Between the trimmed V and J ends, which lost 0 bases and 1 base, there was a span of 8 bases. The CDR3 covers 15 residues. CDR1 LGHNA and CDR2 YSLEER come from the germline V gene. This chain's CDR3 is CASSQDKRGTDTQYF. The CDR3 bases are TGCGCCAGCAGCCAAGACAAGCGGGGCACAGATACGCAGTATTTT.

This clone was seen a handful of times. The V call is TRBV9, the J call TRBJ1-4; perhaps TRBD1 as D (5 bases). The CDR3 is 14 residues long. Germline V gives CDR1 SGDLS, CDR2 YYNGEE. With 0 bases removed from V and 3 bases from J, the gap between germline ends came to 6 bases. The CDR3 protein is CASSVGGANEKLFF. The CDR3 DNA reads as TGTGCCAGCAGCGTAGGGGGGGCTAATGAAAAACTGTTTTTT.

V usage is TRBV15 and J usage is TRBJ2-4; TRBD2 might be the D (5 bases). Between the trimmed V and J ends, which lost 2 bases and 1 base, there was a span of 12 bases. Germline V CDR1 and CDR2: LNHNV, YYDKDF (reference sequence). The CDR3 is made up of 16 amino acids. The CDR3 DNA sequence: TGTGCCACCAGCAGAAAAAGGGAGAGGGCCAAAAACATTCAGTACTTC. It codes for CATSRKRERAKNIQYF.